Listed here are 28 T cell receptor beta chains from one sample, sequenced in a study of cytomegalovirus exposure and HLA in healthy donors. The primer mix had 60 Vbeta and 13 Jbeta primers. Only in-frame clones appear in the TCRdb table, and some are missing; sequencing was by immunoSEQ multiplex PCR. The profile covers 100,000 to 150,000 clones, with over 65% appearing a single time and just under 2% taken by the ten largest. The material sequenced was PBMCs. The receptors originated from a man aged 45-60 years in good health and CMV-seronegative.

This clone was detected only a few times. The rearrangement uses TRBV4-1 and TRBJ1-5; TRBD1 aligns across 7 bases. In germline, CDR1 is MGHRA, CDR2 YSYEKL. V gave up 2 bases and J gave up 6 bases; unmatched junction bases: 7. This CDR3 region has 15 residues. CDR3 sequence (DNA): TGCGCCAGCAGCCAATGGGACAGTCGTAGTCAGCCCCAGCATTTT. As protein: CASSQWDSRSQPQHF.

The V and J genes are TRBV6-1 and TRBJ1-6; D is unclear. The CDR3 sequence is 15 residues long. CDR1 is MNHNS and CDR2 is SASEGT in the germline V gene. V lost 8 bases to trimming and J lost 13 bases, with 24 bases between them. The CDR3 DNA reads TGTGCCAGCTTGTTCCTTTGGGGAGATCAGCTCCCCCTCCACTTT. Protein product: CASLFLWGDQLPLHF.

This clone has only a few counts. V and J are TRBV6-5 and TRBJ1-2; D is unclear. This CDR3 has 14 amino acids. Trimming cost V 2 bases and J 3 bases, with 10 bases left between them. The V gene's germline CDR1 is MNHEY and CDR2 SVGAGI. CDR3 DNA: TGTGCCAGCAGTTACCTGGGGAGGGACTATGGCTACACCTTC. Translating it yields CASSYLGRDYGYTF.

CDR3 DNA: TGTGCCAGCAGCTTGGGTTGGGCTAGCGGGGGAAATGAGCAGTTCTTC. The encoded protein is CASSLGWASGGNEQFF. This rearrangement joins TRBV5-4 to TRBJ2-1; TRBD2 aligns across 10 bases. CDR1 is SGHNT, CDR2 YYREEE, per germline (reference sequence). CDR3 length equals 16 residues. The junction had 7 bases not matched to a gene; V was cut back by 0 bases and J by 7 bases.

This clone showed up just a few times. The chain employs TRBV27 and TRBJ1-5; the match to TRBD1 covers 8 bases. In germline, CDR1 is MNHEY, CDR2 SMNVEV (reference sequence). V shed 3 bases, J shed 4 bases, and the junction held 14 bases outside the gene matches. The CDR3 spans 18 residues. CDR3 loop: CASSFNPPGRGRNQPQHF. The CDR3 DNA is TGTGCCAGCAGTTTTAACCCCCCTGGCAGGGGGCGGAATCAGCCCCAGCATTTT.

Remarks on this clone: A junction end diverges from the germline sequence, so it may reflect a read error. The rearrangement links TRBV28 to TRBJ1-3; D is possibly TRBD1 (5 bases). The length of the CDR3 is 11 residues. Looked up from germline, CDR1 is MDHEN and CDR2 is SYDVKM. In nucleotides, the CDR3 is TGTGCCAGCAGATCGGCCTCGACAGCGAATTTT. Protein product: CASRSASTANF.

This clone was counted a few times. Distinct nucleotide sequences in the sample also encode this CDR3. The rearrangement links TRBV4-1 to TRBJ1-2; D is unresolved. The CDR3 consists of 14 residues. CDR1 is MGHRA, CDR2 YSYEKL, per germline. The V gene lost 0 bases and the J gene lost 0 bases, with 5 bases spanning the gap. CDR3 region: CASSQDRANYGYTF. DNA of the CDR3: TGCGCCAGCAGCCAAGATCGGGCTAACTATGGCTACACCTTC.

The genes are TRBV9 and TRBJ1-3; maybe TRBD1 (6 bases). V was pared by 7 bases and J by 1 base, with 21 bases between. The CDR3 has 17 residues. Germline assignment: CDR1 SGDLS and CDR2 YYNGEE. The CDR3 DNA follows: TGTGCCAGCTCCCAGGGGCGAATGGAGTTGTCTGGAAACACCATATATTTT. Translating it yields CASSQGRMELSGNTIYF.

V and J are TRBV5-4 and TRBJ2-5; TRBD2 aligns across 8 bases. The germline CDR1 and CDR2 sequences are SGHNT and YYREEE (reference sequence). The CDR3 loop spans 15 amino acids. V shed 6 bases and J 0 bases; nucleotides not matched to a gene: 7. The CDR3 loop reads CASKAKRGYQETQYF. In DNA form, the CDR3 reads TGTGCCAGCAAAGCAAAGCGGGGGTACCAAGAGACCCAGTACTTC.

This chain uses TRBV5-1 with TRBJ2-1, with TRBD1 matching over 9 bases. This CDR3 comprises 15 residues. The germline CDR1 and CDR2 sequences are SGHRS and YFSETQ. V was clipped by 2 bases and J by 4 bases; unmatched bases: 4. The chain's CDR3 is CASSFGDRDYNEQFF. The CDR3, as DNA: TGCGCCAGCAGCTTCGGGGACAGGGATTACAATGAGCAGTTCTTC.

This clone was picked up a small number of times. The chain couples TRBV27 to TRBJ1-1; 7 positions agree with TRBD1. Germline V gene sequence: CDR1 MNHEY, CDR2 SMNVEV (reference sequence). This CDR3 is 14 amino acids long. Germline trimming cut 7 bases from V and 2 bases from J; bases unmatched to any gene: 7. The CDR3 DNA is TGTGCCAGCACCTCGACAGGGCCCAACACTGAAGCTTTCTTT. Translation: CASTSTGPNTEAFF.

This clone came up once. V is TRBV7-8 and J is TRBJ1-2; TRBD1 aligns across 8 bases. The germline CDR1 and CDR2 sequences are SGHVS and FQNEAQ. The CDR3 is 13 amino acids. J was trimmed by 1 base and V by 7 bases; bases with no gene match: 2. CDR3 residues: CASNRGNNYGYTF. The CDR3 region has the DNA TGTGCCAGCAACAGGGGGAATAACTATGGCTACACCTTC. Together with reference TRBV7-8 and TRBJ1-2, the CDR3 gives the full variable domain: GAGVSQSPRYKVAKRGQDVALRCDPISGHVSLFWYQQALGQGPEFLTYFQNEAQLDKSGLPSDRFFAERPEGSVSTLKIQRTQQEDSAVYLCASNRGNNYGYTFGSGTRLTVV.

The chain is built from TRBV5-1 and TRBJ2-2, with a possible D match to TRBD1 (5 bases). CDR1 is SGHRS and CDR2 is YFSETQ in the germline V gene. The V and J ends lost 1 base and 6 bases respectively, with 10 bases between them. This CDR3 has 14 residues. As DNA, the CDR3 is TGCGCCAGCAGCTTGAAGGGGTATCCCGGGGAGCTGTTTTTT. Amino acids: CASSLKGYPGELFF. Full variable domain (missing parts from reference TRBV5-1 and TRBJ2-2): KAGVTQTPRYLIKTRGQQVTLSCSPISGHRSVSWYQQTPGQGLQFLFEYFSETQRNKGNFPGRFSGRQFSNSRSEMNVSTLELGDSALYLCASSLKGYPGELFFGEGSRLTVL.

CDR3 DNA sequence: TGTGCCAGCAGCTCAACGGGGACCCTAGCTGGGGGGTACCAAGAGACCCAGTACTTC. Its translation: CASSSTGTLAGGYQETQYF. The rearrangement joins TRBV7-2 to TRBJ2-5; maybe TRBD2 (6 bases). Trimming took 4 bases from V and 0 from J, leaving 24 bases between them. This CDR3 is 19 amino acids long. Germline assignment: CDR1 SGHTA and CDR2 FQGNSA.

V gene TRBV19 combines with J gene TRBJ1-6, with a tentative D call TRBD1 (5 bases). This CDR3 comprises 15 residues. CDR1 is LNHDA, CDR2 SQIVND, per germline (reference sequence). The V gene lost 3 bases and the J gene lost 9 bases, with 15 bases spanning the gap. CDR3 loop: CASSIGRDTSSPLHF. As DNA, the CDR3 is TGTGCCAGTAGTATCGGCAGGGATACGAGTTCACCCCTCCACTTT.

The chain employs TRBV7-2 and TRBJ1-6; TRBD1 is a possible D gene (6 bases). V lost 1 base to trimming and J lost 5 bases, with 12 bases between them. The CDR3 length is 16 residues. Germline V gene sequence: CDR1 SGHTA, CDR2 FQGNSA. CDR3 region: CASSLGGTPNNSPLHF. CDR3 DNA: TGTGCCAGCAGCTTAGGGGGGACACCTAATAATTCACCCCTCCACTTT. The full variable domain, rest sourced from reference TRBV7-2 and TRBJ1-6, is GAGVSQSPSNKVTEKGKDVELRCDPISGHTALYWYRQSLGQGLEFLIYFQGNSAPDKSGLPSDRFSAERTGGSVSTLTIQRTQQEDSAVYLCASSLGGTPNNSPLHFGNGTRLTVT.

The rearrangement uses TRBV7-6 and TRBJ1-3, with unresolved D. The V end lost 5 bases, the J end lost 0 bases, and 8 bases lay between the germline ends. Germline lookup yields CDR1 SGHVS and CDR2 FNYEAQ. This CDR3 comprises 14 residues. The chain's CDR3 is CASSGGGSGNTIYF. The CDR3 DNA reads TGTGCCAGCAGCGGCGGCGGCTCTGGAAACACCATATATTTT.

The chain is built from TRBV10-2 and TRBJ2-7, with 8 bases lining up with TRBD2. CDR3 size: 16 residues. V lost 3 bases and J lost 1; bases outside the gene matches: 8. Germline values: CDR1 WSHSY, CDR2 SAAADI. The CDR3 sequence is CASSDSGGGRSYEQYV. The CDR3 region has the DNA TGCGCCAGCAGTGACAGCGGGGGCGGAAGGTCCTACGAGCAGTACGTC.

The chain is built from TRBV9 and TRBJ2-7; 7 positions agree with TRBD1. After removal of 0 bases from V and 0 bases from J, the junction contained 3 bases not matched to a gene. This CDR3 is built from 15 residues. CDR1 SGDLS and CDR2 YYNGEE come from the germline V gene. DNA for the CDR3: TGTGCCAGCAGCGTAGATGAGGGGGCCTCCTACGAGCAGTACTTC. Protein product: CASSVDEGASYEQYF.

The rearrangement uses TRBV7-2 and TRBJ1-1, with a weak D call TRBD1 (6 bases). In germline, CDR1 is SGHTA, CDR2 FQGNSA. Trimming left V 7 bases short and J 6 bases short, with 15 bases between. The CDR3 totals 13 residues. This chain's CDR3 is CASTLAGGSEAFF. CDR3 in DNA: TGTGCCAGCACCCTCGCTGGGGGCTCTGAAGCTTTCTTT.

This sequence joins TRBV11-2 and TRBJ2-2, with D tentatively TRBD2 (6 bases). CDR1 is SGHAT and CDR2 is FQNNGV in the germline V gene. The length of the CDR3 is 14 residues. The ends were cut back, 3 bases at V and 7 bases at J, with 12 bases in the middle. CDR3 DNA: TGTGCCAGCAGCTTGACGACCGGGGGCGGGGAGCTGTTTTTT. This translates into CASSLTTGGGELFF.

The count of this clone is one. The V gene is TRBV13, the J gene TRBJ1-4, with 9 bases fitting TRBD1. Germline trimming cut 5 bases from V and 5 bases from J; bases unmatched to any gene: 6. The CDR3 is made up of 15 amino acids. The germline V gene has CDR1 PRHDT and CDR2 FYEKMQ (reference sequence). CDR3 residues: CASSIGGTGNEKLFF. The CDR3 coding sequence is TGTGCCAGCAGCATCGGCGGGACAGGGAATGAAAAACTGTTTTTT.

The chain recombines TRBV4-3 with TRBJ2-3; TRBD2 matches 15 bases. The CDR3 is 20 amino acids. The V gene end was trimmed by 0 bases and the J gene end by 0 bases; junction bases not matched to a gene: 7. Germline CDR1 LGHNA, CDR2 YSLEER. CDR3 loop: CASSQEPPGTSGGSTDTQYF. For the CDR3, the DNA is TGCGCCAGCAGCCAAGAACCCCCTGGGACTAGCGGGGGGAGCACAGATACGCAGTATTTT.

The CDR3 DNA follows: TGTGCCAGCAGCCAAGAAGAGGACTATGGCTACACCTTC. Translated, it gives CASSQEEDYGYTF. The rearrangement links TRBV14 to TRBJ1-2; D remains unclear. Deletions cut 0 bases from V and 3 bases from J, with 5 bases between. Germline CDR1 is SGHDN and CDR2 is FVKESK. CDR3 length: 13 amino acids.

The chain uses TRBV5-1 and TRBJ2-7; 8 positions match TRBD1. V lost 2 bases to trimming and J lost 1 base; unmatched junction nucleotides: 2. The germline V gene has CDR1 SGHRS and CDR2 YFSETQ. This CDR3 has 14 residues. CDR3: CASSFQGASYEQYV. Here the CDR3 DNA reads TGCGCCAGCAGCTTTCAGGGGGCATCCTACGAGCAGTACGTC.

In nucleotides, the CDR3 is TGTGCTAGTGGTACCTCCTCAGGGATCGCTTTCTTT. It codes for CASGTSSGIAFF. J is TRBJ1-1 and V is TRBV12-5, with D possibly TRBD1 on 5 matching bases. V lost 5 bases to trimming and J lost 11 bases, with 15 bases between them. CDR1 LGHNT and CDR2 FRNRAP come from the germline V gene. This CDR3 contains 12 residues.

A single count supports this clone. The chain links TRBV18 to TRBJ1-2, with 9 bases matching TRBD1. Germline assignment: CDR1 KGHSH and CDR2 LQKENI. CDR3 length: 17 residues. Trimming cost V 3 bases and J 2 bases; bases outside gene matches: 10. CDR3 DNA: TGTGCCAGCTCACCCTTCGACAGGGGGGGGGCAAACTATGGCTACACCTTC. This sequence encodes CASSPFDRGGANYGYTF. Full variable domain (rest looked up from reference TRBV18 and TRBJ1-2): NAGVMQNPRHLVRRRGQEARLRCSPMKGHSHVYWYRQLPEEGLKFMVYLQKENIIDESGMPKERFSAEFPKEGPSILRIQQVVRGDSAAYFCASSPFDRGGANYGYTFGSGTRLTVV.

This clone was counted between two and nine times. The chain links TRBV2 to TRBJ1-1; the match to TRBD1 covers 8 bases. Germline CDR1 and CDR2: SNHLY and FYNNEI. The CDR3 is 14 amino acids. V lost 5 bases to trimming and J lost 5 bases; unmatched junction nucleotides: 7. The CDR3 loop reads CASSTTGGKTEAFF. Here the CDR3 DNA reads TGTGCCAGCAGTACCACAGGGGGGAAAACTGAAGCTTTCTTT.